This TCR beta chain is drawn from a study of T cell responses to AZD1222 COVID-19 vaccine. About the study: Second-dose groups at about 4 or about 12 weeks were pooled. Broader study findings: Donors in the cohort were predominantly white British and more often female, and clonal diversity was possibly underestimated. At baseline, seropositivity was found in only 5 to 7 AZD1222 recipients.

A note on this clone: As yet, its antigen is unknown.

Assay used: immunoSEQ multiplex PCR; TCRdb lists only in-frame clones, some missing. The repertoire consists of over 100,000 clones, with 75% to 90% occurring once and the leading ten covering about 3.1%. The clonotype comes from an adult in good health. The sample consisted of peripheral blood, taken on day 0 of AZD1222 vaccination.

CDR3 coding DNA: TGTGCCAGCAGCTTGACAGGGGGAAATCAGCCCCAGCATTTT. Protein sequence: CASSLTGGNQPQHF. The chain joins TRBV7-9 to TRBJ1-5; 9 bases are a match to TRBD1. This CDR3 spans 14 amino acids. The germline CDR1 and CDR2 sequences are SEHNR and FQNEAQ (reference sequence). V was pared by 3 bases and J by 4 bases, with 1 base of the junction left unmatched.